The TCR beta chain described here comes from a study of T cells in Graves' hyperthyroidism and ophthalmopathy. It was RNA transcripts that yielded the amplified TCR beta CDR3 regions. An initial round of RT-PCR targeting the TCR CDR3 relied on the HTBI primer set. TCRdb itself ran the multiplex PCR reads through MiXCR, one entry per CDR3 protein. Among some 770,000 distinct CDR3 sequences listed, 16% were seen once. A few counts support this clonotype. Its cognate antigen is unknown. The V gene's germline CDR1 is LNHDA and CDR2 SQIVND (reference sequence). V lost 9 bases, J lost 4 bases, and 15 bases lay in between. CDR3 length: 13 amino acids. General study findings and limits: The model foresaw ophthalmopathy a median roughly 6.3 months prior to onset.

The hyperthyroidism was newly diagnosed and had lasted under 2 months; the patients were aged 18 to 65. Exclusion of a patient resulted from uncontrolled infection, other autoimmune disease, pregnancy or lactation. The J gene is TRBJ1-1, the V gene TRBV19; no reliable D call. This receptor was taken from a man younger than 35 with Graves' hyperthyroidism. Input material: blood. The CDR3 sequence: CASATQSRTEAFF. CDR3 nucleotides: TGTGCCAGCGCTACACAGAGTCGCACTGAAGCTTTCTTT.